This paragraph reports one TCR beta chain. Its antigen is not identified. The sample is drawn from a study of cytomegalovirus exposure and HLA in healthy donors. The study ran its PCR with 60 Vbeta and 13 Jbeta primers. The assay was immunoSEQ multiplex PCR, and TCRdb's table has in-frame clones only and misses some. The sample contains tens of thousands of clones, 65% to 70% of which appear only once. Overall study results and limits: The study flagged around 160 TCR beta chains as cytomegalovirus-associated. Other equally common chains were less clonally expanded than HLA-associated TCR beta chains, a later analysis showed. In a later analysis, TCR beta V- and J-gene trimming was associated with a missense DCLRE1C variant.

Germline assignment: CDR1 LNHDA and CDR2 SQIVND (reference sequence). The CDR3 contains 16 residues. Deletions cut 5 bases from V and 4 bases from J, with 20 bases between. This clonotype was obtained from a woman younger than 45 in good health and CMV-seronegative. This chain connects TRBV19 to TRBJ1-1; no reliable D call. Sequenced: PBMCs. CDR3 coding DNA: TGTGCCAGTAGTGTACAAATTACGGAGATGAGCACTGAAGCTTTCTTT. Translating gives CASSVQITEMSTEAFF.